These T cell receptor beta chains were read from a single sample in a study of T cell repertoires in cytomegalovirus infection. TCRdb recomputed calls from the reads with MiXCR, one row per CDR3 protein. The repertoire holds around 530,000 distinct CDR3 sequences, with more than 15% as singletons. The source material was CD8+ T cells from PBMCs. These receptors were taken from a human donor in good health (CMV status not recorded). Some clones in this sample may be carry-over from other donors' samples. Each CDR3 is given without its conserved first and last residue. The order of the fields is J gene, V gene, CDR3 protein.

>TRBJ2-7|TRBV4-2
ASSQVTGGAYEQY
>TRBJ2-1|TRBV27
ASSLSPAVKEQF
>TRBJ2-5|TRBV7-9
ASEQAAGGTSGRFETQY
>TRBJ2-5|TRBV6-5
ASRLYRAQETQY
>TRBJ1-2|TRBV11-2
ASSSTGGQDGYT
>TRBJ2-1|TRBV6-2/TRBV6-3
ASMKGFRVEQF
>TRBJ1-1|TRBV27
ASRRENTEAF
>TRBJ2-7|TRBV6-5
ASSYSSGAWEQY
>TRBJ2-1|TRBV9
ASSVATADEQF
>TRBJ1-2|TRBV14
ASSQEKATYGYT
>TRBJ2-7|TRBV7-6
ASSLPAASSLHPSSYEQY
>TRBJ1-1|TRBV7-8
ASSFPLQGAMNTEAF
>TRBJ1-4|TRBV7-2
ASSPGQGFEKLF
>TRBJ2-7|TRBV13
ASSLFTENYEQY
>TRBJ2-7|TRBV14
ASSQGFTGGPPRDEQY
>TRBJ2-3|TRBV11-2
ASSLVGRLDTQY
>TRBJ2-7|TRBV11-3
ASMRSDSSYEQY
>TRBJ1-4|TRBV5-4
ASSLGRYNEKLF
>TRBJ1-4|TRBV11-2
ASSLAQGLEKLF
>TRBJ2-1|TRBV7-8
ASSLDRDNEQF
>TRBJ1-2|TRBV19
ASKDTLRLGYT
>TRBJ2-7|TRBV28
ASTRRGDEQY
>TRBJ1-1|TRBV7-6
ASSASTRSGAF
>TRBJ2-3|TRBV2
ASSEGTRAGYDPDTQY
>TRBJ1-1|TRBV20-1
SARVGRGTEAF
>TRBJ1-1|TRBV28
ASSLTTDTEAF
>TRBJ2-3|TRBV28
ASFNPGTSGRGPPDTQY
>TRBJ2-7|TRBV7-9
ASSFTPSTAPYEQY
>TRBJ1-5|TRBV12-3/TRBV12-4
ASSLWGNPQH
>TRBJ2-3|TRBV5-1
ASSSVGRSTDTQY
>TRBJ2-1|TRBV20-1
SARDRRGGFNEQF
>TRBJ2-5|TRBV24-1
ATSDFTGTQETQY
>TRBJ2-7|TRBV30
AWSVRARNRGGEQY
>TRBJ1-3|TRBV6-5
ASSYSPEDSGNTIY
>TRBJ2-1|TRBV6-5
ASSYGLTGGGNEQF
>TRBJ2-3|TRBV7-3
ASSPRTSGFTDTQY
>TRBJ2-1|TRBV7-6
ASSHGLAGVSSYNEQF
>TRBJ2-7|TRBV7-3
ASSLSGGGMSYEQY
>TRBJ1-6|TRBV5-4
ASSVRGYNSPLH
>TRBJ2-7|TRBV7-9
ASSPLRRNEQY
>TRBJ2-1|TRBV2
ANNNRGTDEQF
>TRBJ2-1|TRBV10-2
ASVGLAGADEQF
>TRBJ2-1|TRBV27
ANSLYSGSSYNEQF
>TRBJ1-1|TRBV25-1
ASSDPVTEIGEAF
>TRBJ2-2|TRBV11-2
ASRTGTLGEGELF
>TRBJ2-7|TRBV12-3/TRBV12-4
ASSLARLAGVSHEQY
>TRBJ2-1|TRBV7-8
ASSPFPLTAYVGQF
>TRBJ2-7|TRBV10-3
AISELAGDEQY
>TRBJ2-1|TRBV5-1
ASIGSGGPPPNEQF
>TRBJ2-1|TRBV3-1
ASSQVGINEQF
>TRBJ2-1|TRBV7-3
ASSLPGTGDDEQF
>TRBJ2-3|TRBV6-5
ASSYSGDPDTQY
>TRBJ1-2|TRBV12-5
ASSPDAKLFYGYT
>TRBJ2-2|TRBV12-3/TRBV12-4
ASIGSGRDSGELF
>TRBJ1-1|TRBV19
ASGTGVSTEAF
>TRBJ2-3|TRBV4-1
ASSQGDYSTDTQY
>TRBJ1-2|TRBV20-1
SAPSGTLYGYT
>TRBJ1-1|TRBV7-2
ASSTQGRTEAF
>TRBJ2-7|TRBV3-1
ASSRGYLNLLEQY